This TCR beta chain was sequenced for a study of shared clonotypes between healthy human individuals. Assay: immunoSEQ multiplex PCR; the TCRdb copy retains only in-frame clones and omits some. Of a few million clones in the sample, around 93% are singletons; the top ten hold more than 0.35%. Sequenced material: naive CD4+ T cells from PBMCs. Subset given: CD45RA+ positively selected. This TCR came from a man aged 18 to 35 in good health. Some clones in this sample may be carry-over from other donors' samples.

In DNA form, the CDR3 reads TGCGCCAGCAGCCCACTAGTGACTAGGGGTGAGCAGTTCTTC. Amino acids: CASSPLVTRGEQFF. The V and J genes are TRBV4-3 and TRBJ2-1, with D possibly being TRBD2 (6 bases). CDR1 is LGHNA, CDR2 YSLEER, per germline. The CDR3 is 14 amino acids. V was clipped by 4 bases and J by 9 bases, with 16 bases between them.